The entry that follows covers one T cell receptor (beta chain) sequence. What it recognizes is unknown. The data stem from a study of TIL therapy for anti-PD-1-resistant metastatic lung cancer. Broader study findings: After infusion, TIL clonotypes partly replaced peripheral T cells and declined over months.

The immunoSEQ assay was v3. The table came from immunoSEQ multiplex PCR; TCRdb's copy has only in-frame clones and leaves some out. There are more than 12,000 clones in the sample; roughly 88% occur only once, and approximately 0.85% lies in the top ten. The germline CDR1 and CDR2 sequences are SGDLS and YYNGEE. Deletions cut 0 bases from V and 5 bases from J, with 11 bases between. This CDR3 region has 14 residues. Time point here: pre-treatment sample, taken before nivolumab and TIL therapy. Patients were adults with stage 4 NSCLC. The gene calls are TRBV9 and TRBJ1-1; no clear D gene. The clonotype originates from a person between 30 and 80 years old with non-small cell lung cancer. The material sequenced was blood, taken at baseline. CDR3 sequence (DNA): TGTGCCAGCAGCGTAGCAGGTCCGGGGACTGAAGCTTTCTTT. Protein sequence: CASSVAGPGTEAFF.